This record looks at one T cell receptor beta chain sequence and its context. The data were taken from a study of cytomegalovirus exposure and HLA in healthy donors. The protocol was immunoSEQ multiplex PCR, while the TCRdb copy is restricted to in-frame clones and leaves out a portion. The sample yields about 170,000 clones, roughly 95% seen once. Germline V lookup: CDR1 GTSNPN, CDR2 SVGIG (reference sequence). V lost 0 bases and J lost 4, with 15 bases in between. This CDR3 region has 15 residues. This sequence was found in a woman between 18 and 29 years old in good health and CMV-seronegative. V usage is TRBV30 and J usage is TRBJ2-5, with D possibly being TRBD2 (6 bases). The sample consisted of PBMCs. The CDR3 sequence: CAWSVHAGTGETQYF. As DNA, the CDR3 is TGTGCCTGGAGTGTACATGCCGGGACTGGAGAGACCCAGTACTTC.